This is a list of T cell receptor beta chains from one sample in a study of T cells after yellow fever vaccination. Via MiXCR, TCRdb re-called the 5' RACE reads, giving one row per CDR3 protein. Counted here are a few hundred thousand distinct CDR3 sequences, around 3.6% occurring once; the ten biggest clones make up around 20%. This sample comprised PBMCs, obtained on the day of the yellow fever booster vaccination. These receptors all come from a young man who received the YFV17D yellow fever vaccine. CDR3s include the opening cysteine and the closing phenylalanine or tryptophan. The D gene is left open where the match is weak. Clone size is stated in some rows and not others, as once, few, many or a class when expanded.

abundance	v_gene	d_gene	j_gene	CDR3aa	CDR3nt
.	TRBV6-5	.	TRBJ1-3	CASGKGGNTIYF	TGTGCCAGCGGCAAAGGGGGAAACACCATATATTTT
many	TRBV6-6	.	TRBJ1-2	CASSREDGDNYGYTF	TGTGCCAGCAGCCGTGAGGACGGGGATAACTATGGCTACACCTTC
many	TRBV7-7	.	TRBJ2-5	CASSSNVQETQYF	TGTGCCAGCAGCTCCAACGTCCAAGAGACCCAGTACTTC
few	TRBV7-9	.	TRBJ1-2	CASSSGAGTYGYTF	TGTGCCAGCAGCTCCGGAGCGGGCACCTATGGCTACACCTTC
few	TRBV4-3	TRBD2	TRBJ2-3	CASSQEDLPSGGAFVTDTQYF	TGCGCCAGCAGCCAAGAGGACCTCCCTAGCGGGGGGGCCTTCGTTACAGATACGCAGTATTTT
few	TRBV19	TRBD1	TRBJ2-5	CASSFGTGGAETQYF	TGTGCCAGTAGTTTTGGGACAGGGGGCGCGGAGACCCAGTACTTC
few	TRBV11-2	.	TRBJ2-5	CASSWTLQETQYF	TGTGCCAGCAGTTGGACACTCCAAGAGACCCAGTACTTC
many	TRBV5-1	.	TRBJ2-4	CASSLDLGKANIQYF	TGCGCCAGCAGCTTGGACTTAGGGAAGGCGAACATTCAGTACTTC
many	TRBV11-1	.	TRBJ1-2	CASSSTLHRDYGYTF	TGTGCCAGCAGCTCAACCCTTCACAGGGACTATGGCTACACCTTC
.	TRBV24-1	.	TRBJ1-3	CATSDPRGSGNTIYF	TGTGCCACCAGTGATCCGCGGGGCTCTGGAAACACCATATATTTT
many	TRBV3-1	.	TRBJ1-5	CASSQNVLGQPQHF	TGTGCCAGCAGCCAAAACGTGTTGGGTCAGCCCCAGCATTTT
.	TRBV6-4	.	TRBJ2-2	CASSDSGAPGELFF	TGTGCCAGCAGTGACTCAGGGGCTCCCGGGGAGCTGTTTTTT
many	TRBV7-2	.	TRBJ2-4	CASSHPITQGGNGGNIQYF	TGTGCCAGCAGCCACCCCATCACGCAGGGAGGAAATGGTGGAAACATTCAGTACTTC
many	TRBV5-1	.	TRBJ2-3	CASSLVPPATSTDTQYF	TGCGCCAGCAGCTTGGTCCCACCAGCGACCAGCACAGATACGCAGTATTTT
many	TRBV7-2	TRBD1	TRBJ1-5	CASSVTGVNQPQHF	TGTGCCAGCAGCGTCACAGGGGTCAACCAGCCCCAGCATTTT
many	TRBV7-2	.	TRBJ2-5	CASSLMRGQETQYF	TGTGCCAGCAGCTTGATGAGGGGGCAAGAGACCCAGTACTTC
many	TRBV5-6	.	TRBJ1-6	CASSPVDRTLHF	TGTGCCAGCAGCCCAGTCGATAGGACCCTCCACTTT
many	TRBV9	.	TRBJ2-7	CASSVGRGEPTYEQYF	TGTGCCAGCAGCGTAGGTAGGGGGGAACCTACCTACGAGCAGTACTTC
.	TRBV9	.	TRBJ1-5	CASSGAGTVDNQPQHF	TGTGCCAGCAGCGGAGCCGGGACCGTCGACAATCAGCCCCAGCATTTT
few	TRBV6-5	TRBD2	TRBJ2-5	CASRFSGNQETQYF	TGTGCCAGCCGTTTTAGCGGGAACCAAGAGACCCAGTACTTC
many	TRBV5-1	TRBD1	TRBJ2-7	CASSYGTGLYEQYF	TGCGCCAGCAGCTACGGGACAGGGTTGTACGAGCAGTACTTC
many	TRBV5-1	.	TRBJ1-1	CASSSVVGGNTEAFF	TGCGCCAGCAGCTCGGTAGTGGGGGGGAACACTGAAGCTTTCTTT
many	TRBV10-3	TRBD1	TRBJ2-1	CAIRPGQGSNEQFF	TGTGCCATCAGGCCGGGACAGGGTAGCAATGAGCAGTTCTTC
.	TRBV4-1	.	TRBJ2-5	CASGPPQGYQETQYF	TGCGCCAGCGGGCCACCCCAGGGCTACCAAGAGACCCAGTACTTC
.	TRBV7-2	TRBD2	TRBJ2-2	CASSLGLAGAAGTGELFF	TGTGCCAGCAGCCTGGGACTAGCGGGGGCAGCGGGCACCGGGGAGCTGTTTTTT